This is a list of T cell receptor beta chains from one sample in a study of blood T cell repertoires in COVID-19. Sequencing was performed with immunoSEQ multiplex PCR; in TCRdb, only in-frame clones are kept and a portion is missing. The table shows approximately 210,000 clones, with 84% occurring only once. Sequencing was done on a sample of peripheral blood. These receptors all stem from a man younger than 45 with active or convalescent COVID-19. Both conserved end residues are part of each CDR3. A D gene is named only where the DNA matches it firmly. Rows may omit the clone size; those that give it use once, few, many or a size class.

CDR3	DNA	V	J	D	size
CASSLVIRNNEQFF	TGTGCCAGCAGCTTAGTAATTAGAAACAATGAGCAGTTCTTC	TRBV7-2	TRBJ2-1	-	-
CAISESGTSGRYEQYF	TGTGCCATCAGTGAGTCGGGGACTAGCGGGAGGTACGAGCAGTACTTC	TRBV10-3	TRBJ2-7	TRBD2	-
CASSLVGRAPGELFF	TGTGCCAGCAGCTTAGTCGGGAGGGCCCCCGGGGAGCTGTTTTTT	TRBV11-3	TRBJ2-2	TRBD2	-
CASSLLQGLRDTQYF	TGTGCCAGCAGCCTTCTGCAGGGCCTCAGAGATACGCAGTATTTT	TRBV14	TRBJ2-3	-	-
CASSTQEGGGYTF	TGTGCCAGTAGTACCCAGGAGGGCGGCGGCTACACCTTC	TRBV19	TRBJ1-2	-	once
CASSQTGKFNTEAFF	TGTGCCAGCAGTCAGACAGGGAAGTTTAACACTGAAGCTTTCTTT	TRBV6-5	TRBJ1-1	TRBD1	-
CASSTGGRKTDTQYF	TGTGCCAGTAGCACAGGGGGGCGGAAGACAGATACGCAGTATTTT	TRBV19	TRBJ2-3	TRBD1	-
CASSPQTQYSNQPQHF	TGTGCCAGCAGCCCACAGACCCAATATAGCAATCAGCCCCAGCATTTT	TRBV5-8	TRBJ1-5	-	few
CASSYPASSYNSPLHF	TGTGCCAGCAGTTACCCAGCGAGCTCCTATAATTCACCCCTCCACTTT	TRBV6-2/TRBV6-3	TRBJ1-6	-	-
CASAAMREAGELFF	TGCGCCAGCGCGGCCATGAGGGAGGCCGGGGAGCTGTTTTTT	TRBV5-1	TRBJ2-2	-	-
CASKDPRGQGTGELFF	TGTGCCAGCAAGGACCCTAGGGGGCAGGGCACCGGGGAGCTGTTTTTT	TRBV28	TRBJ2-2	TRBD1	once
CASSVFPVATNEKLFF	TGTGCCAGCAGTGTTTTTCCGGTCGCAACTAATGAAAAACTGTTTTTT	TRBV28	TRBJ1-4	-	few
CASSITGAMMREGPSLDTWNTQYF	TGTGCCAGTAGTATAACAGGGGCAATGATGCGGGAGGGCCCGAGTTTGGACACATGGAATACGCAGTATTTT	TRBV19	TRBJ2-3	TRBD2	-
CACNPPARGLEGYTF	TGTGCCTGCAACCCCCCGGCCAGGGGGTTGGAGGGCTACACCTTC	TRBV30	TRBJ1-2	TRBD1	-
CASSLLAGVETQYF	TGTGCCAGCAGCTTATTAGCGGGAGTAGAGACCCAGTACTTC	TRBV7-9	TRBJ2-5	TRBD2	-
CASSSGLLGRADTQYF	TGTGCCAGCAGCTCGGGGTTGCTGGGCCGGGCAGATACGCAGTATTTT	TRBV7-9	TRBJ2-3	-	few
CASSLLGEAFF	TGTGCCAGCAGCTTACTCGGTGAAGCTTTCTTT	TRBV11-2	TRBJ1-1	-	-
CASSEWTGGGYGYTF	TGTGCCAGCAGTGAATGGACAGGGGGCGGCTATGGCTACACCTTC	TRBV25-1	TRBJ1-2	TRBD1	-
CASSLSGTGEDTQYF	TGCGCCAGCAGCCTATCCGGGACAGGGGAGGATACGCAGTATTTT	TRBV4-3	TRBJ2-3	TRBD1	-
CASSLVGGRDTDTQYF	TGTGCCAGCAGCTTGGTGGGCGGGAGGGACACAGATACGCAGTATTTT	TRBV5-5	TRBJ2-3	TRBD2	-
CASRYSEANTGELFF	TGTGCCAGCAGGTATAGCGAGGCGAACACCGGGGAGCTGTTTTTT	TRBV6-5	TRBJ2-2	-	-
CASSQDEGTGTNEKLFF	TGTGCCAGCAGCCAAGATGAAGGGACAGGAACTAATGAAAAACTGTTTTTT	TRBV3-1/TRBV3-2	TRBJ1-4	TRBD1	-
CASSQAGGLYNEQFF	TGTGCCAGCAGCCAAGCCGGGGGGCTCTACAATGAGCAGTTCTTC	TRBV4-2	TRBJ2-1	-	-
CASSFPRDRVSNQPQHF	TGTGCCAGCAGTTTCCCCCGGGACAGGGTTAGTAATCAGCCCCAGCATTTT	TRBV28	TRBJ1-5	TRBD1	-
CASSYSRAYEQYF	TGTGCCAGCAGTTACTCGCGGGCCTACGAGCAGTACTTC	TRBV6-5	TRBJ2-7	-	once
CASSSPGGRNIQYF	TGTGCCAGCAGCTCCCCCGGGGGGAGGAACATTCAGTACTTC	TRBV7-2	TRBJ2-4	TRBD2	-
CASSQLQAPSGGNEQFF	TGCGCCAGCAGCCAGCTACAAGCCCCTAGCGGGGGGAATGAGCAGTTCTTC	TRBV4-1	TRBJ2-1	TRBD2	-
CASSHGRYEYF	TGTGCCAGCAGCCACGGCAGGTATGAGTACTTC	TRBV6-2/TRBV6-3	TRBJ2-7	-	-
CASSYSMSLQNHGETQYF	TGTGCCAGCAGTTACTCGATGTCCCTCCAAAATCACGGAGAGACCCAGTACTTC	TRBV6-2/TRBV6-3	TRBJ2-5	-	-
CATSDWMGQGAPGELFF	TGTGCCACCAGTGATTGGATGGGACAGGGGGCGCCCGGGGAGCTGTTTTTT	TRBV24-1	TRBJ2-2	TRBD1	-
CASSYSGAGGNQPQHF	TGTGCCAGCAGTTACTCGGGGGCAGGGGGCAATCAGCCCCAGCATTTT	TRBV6-5	TRBJ1-5	-	once